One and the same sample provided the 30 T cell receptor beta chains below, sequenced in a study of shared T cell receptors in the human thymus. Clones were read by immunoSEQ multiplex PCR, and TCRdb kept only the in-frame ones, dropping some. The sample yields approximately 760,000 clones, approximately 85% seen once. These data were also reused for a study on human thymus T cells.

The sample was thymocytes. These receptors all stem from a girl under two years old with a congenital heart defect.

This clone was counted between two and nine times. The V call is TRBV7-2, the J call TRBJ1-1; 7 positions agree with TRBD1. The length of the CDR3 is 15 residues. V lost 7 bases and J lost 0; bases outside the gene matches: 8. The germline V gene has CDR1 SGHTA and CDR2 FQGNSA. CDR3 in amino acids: CASTRQGLMNTEAFF. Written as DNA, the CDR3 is TGTGCCAGCACCCGACAGGGTTTGATGAACACTGAAGCTTTCTTT.

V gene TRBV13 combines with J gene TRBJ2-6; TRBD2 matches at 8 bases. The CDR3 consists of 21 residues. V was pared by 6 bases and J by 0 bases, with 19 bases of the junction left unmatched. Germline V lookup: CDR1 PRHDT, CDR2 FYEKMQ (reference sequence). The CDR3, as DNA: TGTGCCAGCAGATCCGGGGGGGCAGGAGGTCTCCAGTACTCTGGGGCCAACGTCCTGACTTTC. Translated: CASRSGGAGGLQYSGANVLTF.

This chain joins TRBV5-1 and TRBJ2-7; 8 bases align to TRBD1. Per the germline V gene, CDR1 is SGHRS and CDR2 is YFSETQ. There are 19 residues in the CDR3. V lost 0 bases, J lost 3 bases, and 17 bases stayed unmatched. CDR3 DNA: TGCGCCAGCAGCTTGGCTCCCCCCCCCTTGGGACAGGAGGACTACGAGCAGTACTTC. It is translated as CASSLAPPPLGQEDYEQYF.

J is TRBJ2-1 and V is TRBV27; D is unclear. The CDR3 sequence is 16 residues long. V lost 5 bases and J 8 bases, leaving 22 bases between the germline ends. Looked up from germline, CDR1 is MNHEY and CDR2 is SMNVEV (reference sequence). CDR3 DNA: TGTGCCAGCAGTCCACTACCTAGGCTAGACTGGGATGAGCAGTTCTTC. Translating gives CASSPLPRLDWDEQFF.

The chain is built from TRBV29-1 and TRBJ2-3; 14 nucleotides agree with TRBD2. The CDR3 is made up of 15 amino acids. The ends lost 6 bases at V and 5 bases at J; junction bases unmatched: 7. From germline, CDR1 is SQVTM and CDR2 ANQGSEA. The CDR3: CSVKTSGGALDTQYF. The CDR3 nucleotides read TGCAGCGTCAAGACTAGCGGGGGGGCCTTAGATACGCAGTATTTT.

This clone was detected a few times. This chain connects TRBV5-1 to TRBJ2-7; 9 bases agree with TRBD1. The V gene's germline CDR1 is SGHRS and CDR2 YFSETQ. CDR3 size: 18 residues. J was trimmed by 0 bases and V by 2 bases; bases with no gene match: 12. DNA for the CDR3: TGCGCCAGCAGCTTACCGGGACAGGGCCCACCTTTCTCCTACGAGCAGTACTTC. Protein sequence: CASSLPGQGPPFSYEQYF.

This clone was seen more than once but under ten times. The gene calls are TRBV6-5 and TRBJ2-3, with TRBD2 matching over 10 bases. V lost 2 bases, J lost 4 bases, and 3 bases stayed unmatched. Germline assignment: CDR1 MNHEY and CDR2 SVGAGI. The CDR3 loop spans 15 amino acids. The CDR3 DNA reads TGTGCCAGCAGTTACCAGCGGGGGGGCCCAGATACGCAGTATTTT. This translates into CASSYQRGGPDTQYF.

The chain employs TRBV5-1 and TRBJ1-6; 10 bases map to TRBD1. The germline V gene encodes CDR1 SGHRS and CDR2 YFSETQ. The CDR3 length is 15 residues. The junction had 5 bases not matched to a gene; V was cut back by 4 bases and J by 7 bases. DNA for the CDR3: TGCGCCAGCAGCATGGGACAGGGGCTCAATTCACCCCTCCACTTT. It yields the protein CASSMGQGLNSPLHF.

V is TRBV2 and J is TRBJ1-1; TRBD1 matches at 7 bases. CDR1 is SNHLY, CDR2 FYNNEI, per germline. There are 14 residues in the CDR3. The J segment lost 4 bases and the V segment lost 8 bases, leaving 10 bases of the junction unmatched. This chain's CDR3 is CASELGQVGTEAFF. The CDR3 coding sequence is TGTGCCAGCGAACTCGGACAGGTAGGCACTGAAGCTTTCTTT. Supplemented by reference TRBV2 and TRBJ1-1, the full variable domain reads EPEVTQTPSHQVTQMGQEVILRCVPISNHLYFYWYRQILGQKVEFLVSFYNNEISEKSEIFDDQFSVERPDGSNFTLKIRSTKLEDSAMYFCASELGQVGTEAFFGQGTRLTVV.

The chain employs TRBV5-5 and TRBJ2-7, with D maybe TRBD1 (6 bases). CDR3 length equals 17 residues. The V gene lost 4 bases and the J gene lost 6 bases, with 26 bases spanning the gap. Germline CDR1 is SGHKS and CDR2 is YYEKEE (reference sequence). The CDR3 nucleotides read TGTGCCAGCAGCCCGTCGGGCAGGCAGGGGAAGCCGATCGAGCAGTACTTC. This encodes CASSPSGRQGKPIEQYF.

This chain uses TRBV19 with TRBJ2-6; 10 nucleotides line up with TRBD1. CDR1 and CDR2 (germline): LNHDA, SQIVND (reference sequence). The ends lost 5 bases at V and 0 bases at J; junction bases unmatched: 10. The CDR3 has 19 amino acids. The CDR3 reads CASSSRRDRGRSGANVLTF. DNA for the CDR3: TGTGCCAGTAGTTCCCGCCGGGACAGGGGACGCTCTGGGGCCAACGTCCTGACTTTC.

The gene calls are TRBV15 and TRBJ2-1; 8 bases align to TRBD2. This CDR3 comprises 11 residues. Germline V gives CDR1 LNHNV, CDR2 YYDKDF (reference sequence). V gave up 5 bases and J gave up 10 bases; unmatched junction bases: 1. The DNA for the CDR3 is TGTGCCACCAGCGGGACTAGGGAGCAGTTCTTC. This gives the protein CATSGTREQFF.

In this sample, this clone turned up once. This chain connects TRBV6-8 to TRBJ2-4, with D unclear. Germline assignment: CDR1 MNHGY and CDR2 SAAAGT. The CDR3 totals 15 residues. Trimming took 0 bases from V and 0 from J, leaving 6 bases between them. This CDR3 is CASSYSTEAKNIQYF. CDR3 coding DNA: TGTGCCAGCAGTTACTCTACAGAAGCCAAAAACATTCAGTACTTC.

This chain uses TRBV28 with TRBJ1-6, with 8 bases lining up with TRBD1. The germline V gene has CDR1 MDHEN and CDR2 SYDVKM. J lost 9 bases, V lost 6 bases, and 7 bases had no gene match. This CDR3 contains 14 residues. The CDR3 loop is CASSLGQVGSPLHF. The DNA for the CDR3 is TGTGCCAGCAGCCTGGGACAGGTGGGTTCACCCCTCCACTTT.

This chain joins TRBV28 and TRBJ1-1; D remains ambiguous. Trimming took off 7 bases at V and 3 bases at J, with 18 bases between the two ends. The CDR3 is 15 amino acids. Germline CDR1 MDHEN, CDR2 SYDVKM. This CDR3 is CASNIRTLGDTEAFF. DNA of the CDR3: TGTGCCAGCAATATCAGGACTCTCGGGGACACTGAAGCTTTCTTT. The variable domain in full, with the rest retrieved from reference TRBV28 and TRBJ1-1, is DVKVTQSSRYLVKRTGEKVFLECVQDMDHENMFWYRQDPGLGLRLIYFSYDVKMKEKGDIPEGYSVSREKKERFSLILESASTNQTSMYLCASNIRTLGDTEAFFGQGTRLTVV.

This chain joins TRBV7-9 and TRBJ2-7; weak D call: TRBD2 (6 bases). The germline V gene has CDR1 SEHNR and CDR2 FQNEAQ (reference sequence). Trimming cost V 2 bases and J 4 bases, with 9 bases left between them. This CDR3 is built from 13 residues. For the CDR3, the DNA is TGTGCCAGCAGCTTAAGGGGACTTTACGAGCAGTACTTC. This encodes CASSLRGLYEQYF.

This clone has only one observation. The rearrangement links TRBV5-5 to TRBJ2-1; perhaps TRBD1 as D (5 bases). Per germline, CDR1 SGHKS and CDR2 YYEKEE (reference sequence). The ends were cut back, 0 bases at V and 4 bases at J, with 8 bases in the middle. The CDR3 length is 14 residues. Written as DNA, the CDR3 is TGTGCCAGCAGCTTGGGTAGACAGTACAATGAGCAGTTCTTC. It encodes CASSLGRQYNEQFF.

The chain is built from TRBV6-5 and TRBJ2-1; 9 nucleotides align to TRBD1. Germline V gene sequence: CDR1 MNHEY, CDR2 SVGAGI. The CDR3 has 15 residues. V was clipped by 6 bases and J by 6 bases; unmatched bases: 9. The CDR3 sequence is CASSLQGAQVNEQFF. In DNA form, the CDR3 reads TGTGCCAGCAGCTTACAGGGGGCGCAGGTCAATGAGCAGTTCTTC.

The CDR3 reads CASSFPHRAAEQYF. The CDR3 DNA sequence: TGTGCCAGTAGTTTCCCGCACAGGGCGGCCGAGCAGTACTTC. This chain uses TRBV19 with TRBJ2-7, with D possibly matching TRBD1 (6 bases). The CDR3 sequence is 14 residues long. Between the trimmed V and J ends, which lost 5 bases and 6 bases, there was a span of 17 bases. CDR1 is LNHDA, CDR2 SQIVND, per germline (reference sequence).

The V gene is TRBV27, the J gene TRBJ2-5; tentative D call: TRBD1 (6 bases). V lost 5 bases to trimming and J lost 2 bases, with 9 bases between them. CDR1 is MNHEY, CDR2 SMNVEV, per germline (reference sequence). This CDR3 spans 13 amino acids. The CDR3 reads CASSRTAQETQYF. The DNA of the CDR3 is TGTGCCAGCAGTAGGACAGCACAAGAGACCCAGTACTTC.

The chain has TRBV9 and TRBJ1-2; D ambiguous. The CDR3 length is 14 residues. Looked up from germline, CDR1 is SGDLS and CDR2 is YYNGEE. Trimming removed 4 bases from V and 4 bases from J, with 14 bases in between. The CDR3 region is CASSPRTNSYGYTF. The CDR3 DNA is TGTGCCAGCAGCCCAAGGACTAACTCCTATGGCTACACCTTC.

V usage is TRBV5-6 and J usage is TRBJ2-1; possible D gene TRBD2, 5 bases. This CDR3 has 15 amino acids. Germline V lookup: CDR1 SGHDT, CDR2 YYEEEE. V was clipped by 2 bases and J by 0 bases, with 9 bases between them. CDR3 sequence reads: CASSFLGSSYNEQFF. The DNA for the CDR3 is TGTGCCAGCAGCTTCTTGGGGAGCTCCTACAATGAGCAGTTCTTC. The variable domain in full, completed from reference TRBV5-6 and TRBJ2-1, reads DAGVTQSPTHLIKTRGQQVTLRCSPKSGHDTVSWYQQALGQGPQFIFQYYEEEERQRGNFPDRFSGHQFPNYSSELNVNALLLGDSALYLCASSFLGSSYNEQFFGPGTRLTVL.

The CDR3 reads CASSGQGGQAVNEQFF. In DNA, the CDR3 is TGTGCCAGCAGCGGACAAGGGGGACAGGCAGTCAATGAGCAGTTCTTC. The V call is TRBV9, the J call TRBJ2-1; 8 bases are a match to TRBD1. CDR1 is SGDLS and CDR2 is YYNGEE in the germline V gene. The CDR3 length is 16 residues. The J segment lost 6 bases and the V segment lost 3 bases, leaving 11 bases of the junction unmatched.

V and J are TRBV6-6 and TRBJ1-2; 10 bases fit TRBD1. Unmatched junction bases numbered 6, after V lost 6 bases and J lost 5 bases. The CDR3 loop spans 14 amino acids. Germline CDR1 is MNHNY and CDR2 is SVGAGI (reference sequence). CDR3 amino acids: CASSQGQGRYGYTF. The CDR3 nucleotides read TGTGCCAGCAGCCAGGGACAGGGGAGGTATGGCTACACCTTC.

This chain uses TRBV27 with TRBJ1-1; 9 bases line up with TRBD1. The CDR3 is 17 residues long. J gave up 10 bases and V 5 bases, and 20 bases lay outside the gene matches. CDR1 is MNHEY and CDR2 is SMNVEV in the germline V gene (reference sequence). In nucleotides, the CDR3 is TGTGCCAGCAGTGTAGAGGGACAGGGTAGGGTGATTCGCCGAGCTTTCTTT. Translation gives CASSVEGQGRVIRRAFF.

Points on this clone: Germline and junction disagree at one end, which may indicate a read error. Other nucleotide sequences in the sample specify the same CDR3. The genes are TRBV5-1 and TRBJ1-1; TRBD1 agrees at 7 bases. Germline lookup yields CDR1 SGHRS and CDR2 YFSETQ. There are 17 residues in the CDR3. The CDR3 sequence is CASSLVTETGRFTEAFF. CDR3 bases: TGTGCCAGCAGCTTGGTGACGGAGACAGGGAGGTTCACTGAAGCTTTCTTT.

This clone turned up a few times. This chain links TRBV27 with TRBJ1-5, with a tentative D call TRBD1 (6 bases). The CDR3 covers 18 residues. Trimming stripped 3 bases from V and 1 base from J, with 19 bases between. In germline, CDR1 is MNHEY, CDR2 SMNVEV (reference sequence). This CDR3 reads CASSFTHTGRGSNQPQHF. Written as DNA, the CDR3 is TGTGCCAGCAGTTTCACCCACACAGGTAGGGGGAGCAATCAGCCCCAGCATTTT.

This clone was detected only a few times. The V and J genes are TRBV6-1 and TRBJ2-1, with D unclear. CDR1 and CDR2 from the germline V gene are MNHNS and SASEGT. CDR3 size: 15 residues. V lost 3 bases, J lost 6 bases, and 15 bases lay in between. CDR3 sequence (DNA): TGTGCCAGCAGTGACCAGGTTGTTGCGCCCAATGAGCAGTTCTTC. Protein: CASSDQVVAPNEQFF.

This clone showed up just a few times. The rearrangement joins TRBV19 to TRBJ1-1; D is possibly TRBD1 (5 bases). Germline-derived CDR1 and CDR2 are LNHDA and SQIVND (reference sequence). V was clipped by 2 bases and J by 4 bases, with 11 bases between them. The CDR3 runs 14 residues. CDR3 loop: CASSISRQGTEAFF. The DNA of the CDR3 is TGTGCCAGTAGTATATCCCGGCAGGGCACTGAAGCTTTCTTT.

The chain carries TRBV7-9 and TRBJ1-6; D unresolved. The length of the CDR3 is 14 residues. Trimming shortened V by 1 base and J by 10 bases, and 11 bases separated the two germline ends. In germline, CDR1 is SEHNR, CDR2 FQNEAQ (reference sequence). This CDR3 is CASSLEEVISPLHF. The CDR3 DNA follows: TGTGCCAGCAGCTTAGAGGAGGTGATCTCACCCCTCCACTTT. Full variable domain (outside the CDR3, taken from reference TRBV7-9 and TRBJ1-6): DTGVSQNPRHKITKRGQNVTFRCDPISEHNRLYWYRQTLGQGPEFLTYFQNEAQLEKSRLLSDRFSAERPKGSFSTLEIQRTEQGDSAMYLCASSLEEVISPLHFGNGTRLTVT.